The clone carrying this T cell receptor (beta chain) is a singleton in its sample. Its antigen remains unknown. The data stem from a study of STAT5B mutations in CD4+ large granular lymphocyte leukemia. Whole-study results and caveats: About a quarter of private leukemic clonotypes occurred rarely in other patients' non-leukemic repertoires. 8/27 top patient clones versus 2/35 control clones were TRBV06-family. Patient CD4-sorted repertoires looked more clonal than healthy CD4+ repertoires, even without putative leukemic clones.

The repertoire was sequenced with immunoSEQ multiplex PCR; TCRdb's copy has only in-frame clones and lacks some. The sample shows 35,000 or so clones, around nine tenths of them seen only once. CDR1 SGHRS and CDR2 YFSETQ come from the germline V gene. CDR3 length: 14 amino acids. V lost 0 bases to trimming and J lost 8 bases; unmatched junction nucleotides: 4. What was sequenced was CD4+ T cells from blood buffy coats. The J gene is TRBJ2-1, the V gene TRBV5-1; 8 positions agree with TRBD1. The sequence was obtained from a human donor in good health. The CDR3 is CASSLGTGFDEQFF. For the CDR3, the DNA is TGCGCCAGCAGCTTGGGGACAGGGTTCGATGAGCAGTTCTTC.